The 11 T cell receptor beta chains given below trace back to one sample, sequenced in a study of T cells in Graves' hyperthyroidism and ophthalmopathy. RNA transcripts provided the source from which TCR beta CDR3 regions were amplified. HTBI primers drove first-round RT-PCR of the TCR CDR3. TCRdb reanalysed the multiplex PCR reads using MiXCR and keeps one entry per CDR3 protein. Of hundreds of thousands of distinct CDR3 sequences listed, roughly a third are singletons. The sequenced material came from blood. The receptors were gathered from a middle-aged woman with Graves' hyperthyroidism.

The chain links TRBV7-2 to TRBJ2-7; TRBD1 aligns across 7 bases. The CDR3 has 13 amino acids. V trimming: 1 base; J trimming: 6 bases; junction bases outside the gene matches: 3. CDR1 and CDR2 (germline): SGHTA, FQGNSA. In DNA form, the CDR3 reads TGTGCCAGCAGCTTAGAACAGGGGCTCGAGCAGTACTTC. This gives the protein CASSLEQGLEQYF.

This clonotype has at least ten counts. J is TRBJ2-5 and V is TRBV7-2; perhaps TRBD2 as D (5 bases). This CDR3 has 14 residues. V shed 5 bases and J shed 4 bases, with 14 bases lying between them. CDR1 SGHTA and CDR2 FQGNSA come from the germline V gene. Here the CDR3 DNA reads TGTGCCAGCAGCCCATCCCTAGCTGGAGAGACCCAGTACTTC. Encoded protein: CASSPSLAGETQYF.

This clonotype was seen at least ten times. The CDR3 loop reads CASSSFYQDTAPLHF. The CDR3 nucleotides read TGTGCCAGCAGTTCTTTCTACCAGGACACAGCTCCCCTCCACTTT. V is TRBV12-3 or TRBV12-4 and J is TRBJ1-6, with a weak D call TRBD1 (5 bases). The CDR3 sequence is 15 residues long. V was shortened by 4 bases and J by 13 bases, with 20 bases between the two germline ends.

The CDR3 bases are TGTGCCAGCAGTCCGCATATGACTAGGTGGTTCTACGAGCAGTACTTC. This translates into CASSPHMTRWFYEQYF. The V gene is TRBV7-9, the J gene TRBJ2-7; D perhaps matches TRBD2 (6 bases). The V end lost 6 bases, the J end lost 3 bases, and 21 bases lay between the germline ends. The CDR3 loop spans 16 amino acids. CDR1 is SEHNR, CDR2 FQNEAQ, per germline (reference sequence).

J is TRBJ2-5 and V is TRBV7-9, with TRBD2 matching over 13 bases. The CDR3 totals 16 residues. J was trimmed by 7 bases and V by 2 bases; bases with no gene match: 7. The germline CDR1 and CDR2 sequences are SEHNR and FQNEAQ (reference sequence). CDR3 protein: CASSLRGLAGKRTQYF. The CDR3 bases are TGTGCCAGCAGCTTAAGGGGACTAGCGGGGAAGAGGACCCAGTACTTC.

This clonotype was counted at least ten times. The genes are TRBV19 and TRBJ1-1; TRBD1 might be the D (5 bases). Germline CDR1 is LNHDA and CDR2 is SQIVND (reference sequence). V shed 2 bases and J shed 3 bases, with 16 bases lying between them. The length of the CDR3 is 16 residues. CDR3 sequence (DNA): TGTGCCAGTAGTATACCGCCAGGGAAGATGTACACTGAAGCTTTCTTT. Encoded protein: CASSIPPGKMYTEAFF.

This clonotype appeared many times. The rearrangement joins TRBV9 to TRBJ2-2, with 7 bases identical to TRBD2. CDR3 length: 16 amino acids. Trimming removed 6 bases from V and 7 bases from J; junction bases left unmatched: 15. In germline, CDR1 is SGDLS, CDR2 YYNGEE. The chain's CDR3 is CASTRDFAGAVGELFF. The CDR3 DNA reads TGTGCCAGCACGCGTGATTTCGCGGGAGCGGTCGGGGAGCTGTTTTTT. Filled out from reference TRBV9 and TRBJ2-2, the complete variable domain reads DSGVTQTPKHLITATGQRVTLRCSPRSGDLSVYWYQQSLDQGLQFLIQYYNGEERAKGNILERFSAQQFPDLHSELNLSSLELGDSALYFCASTRDFAGAVGELFFGEGSRLTVL.

This chain joins TRBV7-2 and TRBJ2-7; 7 bases are shared with TRBD1. V shed 5 bases, J shed 7 bases, and the junction held 14 bases outside the gene matches. CDR1 SGHTA and CDR2 FQGNSA come from the germline V gene. This CDR3 spans 15 amino acids. CDR3 coding DNA: TGTGCCAGCAGCCCCACAGGGGAGTATGTGGGGGAGCAGTACTTC. This sequence encodes CASSPTGEYVGEQYF.

As concerns this clonotype: One end of the junction varies from germline; a read error may be responsible. The V call is TRBV7-2, the J call TRBJ2-2; a possible D gene is TRBD1 (6 bases). The length of the CDR3 is 16 residues. Per the germline V gene, CDR1 is SGHTA and CDR2 is FQGNSA. The CDR3 nucleotides read TGCGCCAGCAGCCAAGATAGGGGGAACCCTTCCGGGGAGCTGTTTTTT. Amino acid sequence: CASSQDRGNPSGELFF.

This sequence joins TRBV2 and TRBJ2-5; perhaps TRBD2 as D (5 bases). Germline assignment: CDR1 SNHLY and CDR2 FYNNEI. This CDR3 is 15 amino acids long. Trimming left V 6 bases short and J 5 bases short, with 19 bases between. The CDR3 bases are TGTGCCAGCAGCCAAGGACTCTCGGTAGGGGAGACCCAGTACTTC. The encoded protein is CASSQGLSVGETQYF.

This clonotype was found many times. The chain uses TRBV7-9 and TRBJ2-7, with D perhaps matching TRBD1 (6 bases). The CDR3 totals 13 residues. V lost 5 bases, J lost 7 bases, and 15 bases lay in between. The germline CDR1 and CDR2 sequences are SEHNR and FQNEAQ (reference sequence). Here the CDR3 reads CASSTTGLREQYF. The CDR3 bases are TGTGCCAGCAGCACGACAGGACTGAGGGAGCAGTACTTC.